A single sample is the source of the 10 T cell receptor beta chains below, sequenced in a study of vaccination effects on CD4 cells after COVID-19. Here immunoSEQ multiplex PCR was the method, and the copy in TCRdb shows in-frame clones only, minus some. The profile shows tens of thousands of clones, more than 65% of them singletons. Their specific antigens are unknown. Sequencing in the ViraFEST assay came after antigen-specific CD4+ T cells had been expanded with viral peptide pools, which were used to stimulate PBMC. CD4+ T cells were isolated after less than 13 days of culture. Participants each got two BNT162b2 or mRNA-1273 vaccine doses. The specimen was CD4+ T cells from PBMCs cultured with HCoV-NL63 spike peptides, collected after COVID-19 vaccination. These receptors were collected from a human donor who received a COVID-19 vaccine.

The chain employs TRBV6-5 and TRBJ2-3; 10 bases line up with TRBD2. This CDR3 spans 14 amino acids. J was trimmed by 5 bases and V by 6 bases; bases with no gene match: 5. In germline, CDR1 is MNHEY, CDR2 SVGAGI. In DNA form, the CDR3 reads TGTGCCAGCAGAACTAGCGGGGTAGGAGATACGCAGTATTTT. Translating it yields CASRTSGVGDTQYF.

V gene TRBV21-1 combines with J gene TRBJ2-1; TRBD1 is the table's D call and was not checked against the DNA. TRBV21-1 is shown as a pseudogene. The CDR3 runs 14 residues. CDR3 sequence: CANPGQGSCNEQFF. CDR3 nucleotides: TGTGCCAACCCGGGACAGGGGAGTTGCAATGAGCAGTTCTTC.

The V and J genes are TRBV11-2 and TRBJ1-2; the D is unclear. Trimming removed 1 base at V and 2 bases at J, with 17 bases between. CDR3 length: 17 amino acids. Per the germline V gene, CDR1 is SGHAT and CDR2 is FQNNGV. The CDR3, as DNA: TGTGCCAGCAGCTTAGTAGGGCAAGCTATACGAAACTATGGCTACACCTTC. Protein product: CASSLVGQAIRNYGYTF.

This sequence joins TRBV5-1 and TRBJ2-7, with TRBD1 matching 9 bases. The CDR3 sequence is 15 residues long. The germline V gene encodes CDR1 SGHRS and CDR2 YFSETQ. The ends lost 4 bases at V and 6 bases at J; junction bases unmatched: 11. The CDR3 here is CASSNQGQGSTEQYF. The CDR3 nucleotides read TGCGCCAGCAGCAACCAGGGACAGGGATCAACCGAGCAGTACTTC.

The chain uses TRBV27 and TRBJ1-4; unclear D gene. Germline values: CDR1 MNHEY, CDR2 SMNVEV (reference sequence). The CDR3 is 16 amino acids. Trimming cost V 1 base and J 3 bases, with 12 bases left between them. The CDR3 DNA reads TGTGCCAGCAGTTTATACGGATTTGGGGCTAATGAAAAACTGTTTTTT. It is translated as CASSLYGFGANEKLFF. Looking up the rest from reference TRBV27 and TRBJ1-4 gives the full variable domain: EAQVTQNPRYLITVTGKKLTVTCSQNMNHEYMSWYRQDPGLGLRQIYYSMNVEVTDKGDVPEGYKVSRKEKRNFPLILESPSPNQTSLYFCASSLYGFGANEKLFFGSGTQLSVL.

V is TRBV7-2 and J is TRBJ2-1; D is possibly TRBD2 (6 bases). Per germline, CDR1 SGHTA and CDR2 FQGNSA. The V end was cut by 5 bases, the J end by 0 bases, with 14 bases between. The CDR3 has 16 residues. CDR3 DNA sequence: TGTGCCAGCAGCCGGGCGGGGAGCAGCTCCTACAATGAGCAGTTCTTC. Translating gives CASSRAGSSSYNEQFF.

The genes are TRBV6-4 and TRBJ2-3, with unresolved D. The V and J ends lost 0 bases and 4 bases respectively, with 8 bases between them. CDR3 length: 14 amino acids. Germline lookup yields CDR1 MRHNA and CDR2 SNTAGT. The DNA of the CDR3 is TGTGCCAGCAGTGACTCGATCGGCGCAGATACGCAGTATTTT. Translated: CASSDSIGADTQYF.

The J gene is TRBJ2-5, the V gene TRBV21-1; the D segment call TRBD2 is taken from the table without a DNA check. TRBV21-1 is a pseudogene segment. This CDR3 is 19 amino acids long. CDR3 protein: CASSKGRRWVRGDEETQYF. DNA for the CDR3: TGTGCCAGCAGCAAAGGCCGGAGATGGGTCCGGGGGGATGAAGAGACCCAGTACTTC.

This clone turned up a few times. The rearrangement uses TRBV27 and TRBJ1-4, with TRBD1 identical over 7 bases. V trimming: 10 bases; J trimming: 8 bases; junction bases outside the gene matches: 13. CDR3 length: 14 amino acids. CDR1 and CDR2 from the germline V gene are MNHEY and SMNVEV (reference sequence). In DNA, the CDR3 is TGTGCCACCCGGGACAGTCTCCTGGACGAAAAACTGTTTTTT. Protein sequence: CATRDSLLDEKLFF. Combining the CDR3 with reference TRBV27 and TRBJ1-4 gives the whole variable domain EAQVTQNPRYLITVTGKKLTVTCSQNMNHEYMSWYRQDPGLGLRQIYYSMNVEVTDKGDVPEGYKVSRKEKRNFPLILESPSPNQTSLYFCATRDSLLDEKLFFGSGTQLSVL.

The genes are TRBV5-1 and TRBJ2-5; 7 nucleotides agree with TRBD1. With 0 bases clipped from V and 1 base from J, the junction kept 0 bases outside the gene matches. The CDR3 totals 14 residues. The germline CDR1 and CDR2 sequences are SGHRS and YFSETQ. CDR3 DNA: TGCGCCAGCAGCTTGGGACAGGGCCAAGAGACCCAGTACTTC. The encoded protein is CASSLGQGQETQYF.